The T cell receptor (beta chain) under discussion was sequenced for a study of blood T cell repertoires in COVID-19. Study summary: From T cells, B-cell-depleted T cells, or PBMCs came the material, which was cDNA or gDNA.

The CDR3 is 12 amino acids. V gave up 2 bases and J gave up 5 bases, with 8 bases separating them. The germline V gene encodes CDR1 SGHDT and CDR2 YYEEEE. The method was immunoSEQ multiplex PCR; TCRdb's version includes in-frame clones alone and lacks a portion of them. The sample holds about 79,000 clones, over 85% seen once. The rearrangement joins TRBV5-6 to TRBJ2-7; D remains unclear. The TCR sequence derives from a man aged 45-65 years with active COVID-19. The material sequenced was peripheral blood. Here the CDR3 reads CASSFVTDEQYF. DNA for the CDR3: TGTGCCAGCAGCTTTGTCACGGACGAGCAGTACTTC.